These T cell receptor beta chains were read from a single sample in a study of CD8 T cells in ankylosing spondylitis. TCRdb called the 5' RACE reads again in MiXCR, with one record for every CDR3 protein. The sample lists approximately 30,000 distinct CDR3 sequences; roughly 7.9% were seen once. The sample taken for sequencing was blood, either unsorted or a sorted T cell fraction (not recorded which). These receptors were obtained from a male donor with ankylosing spondylitis or in good health (not recorded which). The CDR3 runs from the conserved cysteine through the conserved F or W. D genes are given only for firm matches. Clone size is shown for a subset of rows, as once, few, many or a class of expanded clone.

CDR3 DNA,CDR3 protein,J gene,D gene,clone size,V gene
TGCGCCGGCAGCTTGATAACGGCTGGTGCCAATGAGCAGTTCTTC,CAGSLITAGANEQFF,TRBJ2-1,NA,once,TRBV5-1
TGTGCCAGCAACCCGACGGGACAGGGGTATGCCGAGCAGTACTTC,CASNPTGQGYAEQYF,TRBJ2-7,TRBD1,many,TRBV2
TGTGCCAGCAGTTCCCCGGACACGAACACTGAAGCTTTCTTT,CASSSPDTNTEAFF,TRBJ1-1,NA,many,TRBV12-3/TRBV12-4
TGCAGTGCTACTGTCGGGAATGGCTACAATGAGCAGTTCTTC,CSATVGNGYNEQFF,TRBJ2-1,NA,many,TRBV20-1
TGCAGTGCTAGCGAGGCGGGATTGTTTCGTGAGCAGTTCTTC,CSASEAGLFREQFF,TRBJ2-1,NA,many,TRBV20-1
TGTGCCAGCAGTCCCTGGACCTCCGGGACCAAAAACATTCAGTACTTC,CASSPWTSGTKNIQYF,TRBJ2-4,NA,NA,TRBV28
TGTGCCAGCAGTTACTCTTCCTCGGACGTCTCCTACGAGCAGTACTTC,CASSYSSSDVSYEQYF,TRBJ2-7,NA,many,TRBV6-2/TRBV6-3
TGCAGCGTTGGGGGAGAACGGAACACCGGGGAGCTGTTTTTT,CSVGGERNTGELFF,TRBJ2-2,NA,many,TRBV29-1
TGTGCCAGCAGTTTAGAATGGACAGCCTTGAACACTGAAGCTTTCTTT,CASSLEWTALNTEAFF,TRBJ1-1,NA,many,TRBV12-3/TRBV12-4
TGTGCCAGCAGTTCATTGCCGGGGACTAACTATGGCTACACCTTC,CASSSLPGTNYGYTF,TRBJ1-2,NA,few,TRBV28
TGTGCCAGCAGCGAATTCAGAGACGAGCAGTACTTC,CASSEFRDEQYF,TRBJ2-7,NA,many,TRBV7-6
TGTGCCGGGAGAACTACCGGGGAGCTGTTTTTT,CAGRTTGELFF,TRBJ2-2,NA,many,TRBV2
TGTGCCAGCAGCTTAGCGACCCGCGACTACGAGCAGTACTTC,CASSLATRDYEQYF,TRBJ2-7,NA,NA,TRBV7-9
TGTGCCAGCAGCTTGACAGGGCGCGAGCAGTACTTC,CASSLTGREQYF,TRBJ2-7,TRBD1,NA,TRBV7-9
TGTGCCACCAGCAGACAGTGGGGAAAAGCTTTCTTT,CATSRQWGKAFF,TRBJ1-1,NA,many,TRBV15
TGTGCCAGCAGTTGGACAGGGGGCGGCACAGATACGCAGTATTTT,CASSWTGGGTDTQYF,TRBJ2-3,TRBD1,many,TRBV12-3/TRBV12-4
TGTGCCAGCAGTTCCCCGGGACTAGCGGAGGACCCCTCTACCGGGGAGCTGTTTTTT,CASSSPGLAEDPSTGELFF,TRBJ2-2,TRBD2,many,TRBV12-3/TRBV12-4
TGTGCCAGCAGTTTAAGGGGGTACGAGCAGTACTTC,CASSLRGYEQYF,TRBJ2-7,NA,medium-sized,TRBV12-3/TRBV12-4
TGTGCCAGCAGCGCAGGGGCAGCTTACACCGGGGAGCTGTTTTTT,CASSAGAAYTGELFF,TRBJ2-2,NA,many,TRBV28
TGTGCCAGCAGCTTAAGGGTTACCGGGGAGCTGTTTTTT,CASSLRVTGELFF,TRBJ2-2,NA,medium-sized,TRBV13
TGCGCCAGCAGCCAAGGGCTCAGTACGGAAGCTTTCTTT,CASSQGLSTEAFF,TRBJ1-1,NA,many,TRBV5-1
TGTGCCAGCAGCTTAGGACTAGCGGGAGACGAGCAGTACTTC,CASSLGLAGDEQYF,TRBJ2-7,TRBD2,few,TRBV7-2
TGCAGTGCTAGACTACCTAGCGGGAGCACCTACAATGAGCAGTTCTTC,CSARLPSGSTYNEQFF,TRBJ2-1,TRBD2,many,TRBV20-1
TGTGCCAGCAGCCAAGATCAGCAAGCGGGAGCGTACAATGAGCAGTTCTTC,CASSQDQQAGAYNEQFF,TRBJ2-1,TRBD2,many,TRBV4-2
TGTGCCAGCAGTCCATTACCGGGACTAGCGAGGTACGAGCAGTACTTC,CASSPLPGLARYEQYF,TRBJ2-7,TRBD2,many,TRBV12-3/TRBV12-4
TGCAGCGTGCAAACGGACACCTATCAGCCCCAGCATTTT,CSVQTDTYQPQHF,TRBJ1-5,NA,many,TRBV29-1
TGTGCCAGCAGCCTTAGCTGGAGCTCCTACGAGCAGTACTTC,CASSLSWSSYEQYF,TRBJ2-7,NA,NA,TRBV7-9
TGTGCCACCAGCAGAGATAGTCTGAGCTCTGGAAACACCATATATTTT,CATSRDSLSSGNTIYF,TRBJ1-3,NA,many,TRBV15
TGCAGCGTCGGTATAGCGAGCTACAATGAGCAGTTCTTC,CSVGIASYNEQFF,TRBJ2-1,NA,many,TRBV29-1
NA,CASSTRGLARNTGELFFF,TRBJ2-2,NA,few,TRBV28
TGCGCCAGCAGCTTGAGGGCAGGGGAAGGGTCTGAAGCTTTCTTT,CASSLRAGEGSEAFF,TRBJ1-1,NA,medium-sized,TRBV5-1
TGTGCCAGCAGTCTACGGACTAGCGGACTCACAGATACGCAGTATTTT,CASSLRTSGLTDTQYF,TRBJ2-3,TRBD2,many,TRBV2
TGTGCCATCAGTGAGCCCAGCCCCGAAACTAGGGAGCTGTTTTTT,CAISEPSPETRELFF,TRBJ2-2,NA,many,TRBV10-3
TGTGCCACTAACGGTCGGACAGGGCCCTACGAGCAGTACTTC,CATNGRTGPYEQYF,TRBJ2-7,TRBD1,medium-sized,TRBV24-1
TGTGCCAGCAGCGCCCCATTCCCGGGGGCAGATACGCAGTATTTT,CASSAPFPGADTQYF,TRBJ2-3,NA,many,TRBV7-9
TGCAGTGCTTTACCTTCATACAATGAGCAGTTCTTC,CSALPSYNEQFF,TRBJ2-1,NA,many,TRBV20-1
TGTGCCAGCAGCCAAAATTCGGGGGCCCCTCCCGAGCAGTACTTC,CASSQNSGAPPEQYF,TRBJ2-7,NA,many,TRBV3-2
TGTGCCAGCAGTCGAGACCAGGGAGAGACCCAGTACTTC,CASSRDQGETQYF,TRBJ2-5,NA,NA,TRBV6-4
TGCAGTGCTAGTTCAGGGAAGAGCTCTGGAAACACCATATATTTT,CSASSGKSSGNTIYF,TRBJ1-3,NA,many,TRBV20-1
TGTGCCAGCAGCCAGACAGGGGGTATTGACATTCAGTACTTC,CASSQTGGIDIQYF,TRBJ2-4,TRBD1,NA,TRBV7-2
TGTGCCAGCAGCTCCCCTAGCGGGAGTTGGAACATTCAGTACTTC,CASSSPSGSWNIQYF,TRBJ2-4,TRBD2,NA,TRBV7-9
TGTGCCAGCAACACAATAGCGGAGAACACCGGGGAGCTGTTTTTT,CASNTIAENTGELFF,TRBJ2-2,NA,many,TRBV7-8
TGTGCCAGCAGTTTTGGTTCAGGGAATGAGCAGTTCTTC,CASSFGSGNEQFF,TRBJ2-1,NA,many,TRBV12-3/TRBV12-4
TGTGCCAGCAGTTTCGGAGCGGGAGCAAGCGAGCAGTACTTC,CASSFGAGASEQYF,TRBJ2-7,TRBD2,many,TRBV12-3/TRBV12-4
TGTGCCATCCTGACAGATCCATACAATGAGCAGTTCTTC,CAILTDPYNEQFF,TRBJ2-1,NA,many,TRBV10-3
TGTGCCAGCAGCTACCAAGAGACCCAGTACTTC,CASSYQETQYF,TRBJ2-5,NA,many,TRBV12-3/TRBV12-4
TGCAGCCCCGGGACAGGGGGCGGGGGAGAGACCCAGTACTTC,CSPGTGGGGETQYF,TRBJ2-5,TRBD1,many,TRBV20-1